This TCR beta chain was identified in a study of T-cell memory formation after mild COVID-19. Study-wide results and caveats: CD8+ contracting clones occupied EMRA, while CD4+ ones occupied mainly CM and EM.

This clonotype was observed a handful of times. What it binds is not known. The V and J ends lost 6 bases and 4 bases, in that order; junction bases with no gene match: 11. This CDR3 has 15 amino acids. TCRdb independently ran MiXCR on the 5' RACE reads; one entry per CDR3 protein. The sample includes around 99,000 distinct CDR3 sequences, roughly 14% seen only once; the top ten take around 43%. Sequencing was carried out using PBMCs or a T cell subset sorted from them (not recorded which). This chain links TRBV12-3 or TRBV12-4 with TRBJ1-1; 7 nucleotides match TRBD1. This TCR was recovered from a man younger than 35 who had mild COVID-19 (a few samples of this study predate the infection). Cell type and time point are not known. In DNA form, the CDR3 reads TGTGCCAGCAGAGTAAGACAGGGAGGGGGCACTGAAGCTTTCTTT. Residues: CASRVRQGGGTEAFF.